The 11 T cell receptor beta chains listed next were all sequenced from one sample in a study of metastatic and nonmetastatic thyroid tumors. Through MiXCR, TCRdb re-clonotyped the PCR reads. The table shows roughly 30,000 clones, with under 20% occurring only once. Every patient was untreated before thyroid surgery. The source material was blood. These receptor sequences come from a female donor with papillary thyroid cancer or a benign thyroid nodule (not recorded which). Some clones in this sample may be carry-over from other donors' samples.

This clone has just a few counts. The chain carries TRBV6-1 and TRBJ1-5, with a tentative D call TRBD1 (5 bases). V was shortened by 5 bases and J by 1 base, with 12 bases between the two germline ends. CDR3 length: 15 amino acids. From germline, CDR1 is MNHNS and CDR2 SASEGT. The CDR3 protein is CASSLGLDSNQPQHF. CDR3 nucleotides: TGTGCCAGCAGTTTGGGGCTGGACAGCAATCAGCCCCAGCATTTT.

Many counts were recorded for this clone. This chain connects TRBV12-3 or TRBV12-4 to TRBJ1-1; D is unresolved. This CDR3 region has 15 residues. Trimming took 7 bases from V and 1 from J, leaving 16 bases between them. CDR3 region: CASNPAHIWNTEAFF. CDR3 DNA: TGTGCCAGCAACCCCGCCCACATATGGAACACTGAAGCTTTCTTT.

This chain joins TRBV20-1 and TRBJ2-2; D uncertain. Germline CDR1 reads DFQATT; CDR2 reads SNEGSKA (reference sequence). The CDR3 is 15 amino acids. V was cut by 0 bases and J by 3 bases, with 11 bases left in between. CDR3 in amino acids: CSARDTRADTGELFF. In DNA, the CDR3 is TGCAGTGCTAGAGACACTCGGGCAGACACCGGGGAGCTGTTTTTT.

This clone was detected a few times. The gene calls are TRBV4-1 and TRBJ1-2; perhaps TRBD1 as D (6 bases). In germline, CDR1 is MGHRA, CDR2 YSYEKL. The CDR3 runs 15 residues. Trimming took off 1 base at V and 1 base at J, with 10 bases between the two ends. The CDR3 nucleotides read TGCGCCAGCAGCCAAGGGAGGGGGAATAACTATGGCTACACCTTC. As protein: CASSQGRGNNYGYTF.

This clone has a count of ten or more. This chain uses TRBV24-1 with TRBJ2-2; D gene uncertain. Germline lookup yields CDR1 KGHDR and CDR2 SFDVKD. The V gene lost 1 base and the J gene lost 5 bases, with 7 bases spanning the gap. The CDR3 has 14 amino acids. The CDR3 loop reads CATSDFIGTGELFF. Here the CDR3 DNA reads TGTGCCACCAGTGATTTTATCGGTACCGGGGAGCTGTTTTTT.

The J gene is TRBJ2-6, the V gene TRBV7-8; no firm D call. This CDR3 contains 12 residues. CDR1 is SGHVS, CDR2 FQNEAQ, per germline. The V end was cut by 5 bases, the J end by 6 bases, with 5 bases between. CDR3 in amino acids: CASSPTANVLTF. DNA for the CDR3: TGTGCCAGCAGCCCCACGGCCAACGTCCTGACTTTC.

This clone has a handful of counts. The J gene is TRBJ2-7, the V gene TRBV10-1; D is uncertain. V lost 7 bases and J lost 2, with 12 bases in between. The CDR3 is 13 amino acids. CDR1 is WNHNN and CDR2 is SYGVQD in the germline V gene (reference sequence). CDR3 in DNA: TGCGCCAGCATTGAAATAGCTCCCTACGAGCAGTACTTC. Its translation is CASIEIAPYEQYF.

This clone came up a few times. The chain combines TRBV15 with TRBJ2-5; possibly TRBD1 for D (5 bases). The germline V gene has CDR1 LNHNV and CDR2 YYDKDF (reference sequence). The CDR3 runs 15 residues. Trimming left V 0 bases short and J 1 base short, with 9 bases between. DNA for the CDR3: TGTGCCACCAGCAGAGACCAGGGCCCCCAAGAGACCCAGTACTTC. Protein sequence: CATSRDQGPQETQYF. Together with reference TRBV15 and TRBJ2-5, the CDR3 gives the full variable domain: DAMVIQNPRYQVTQFGKPVTLSCSQTLNHNVMYWYQQKSSQAPKLLFHYYDKDFNNEADTPDNFQSRRPNTSFCFLDIRSPGLGDTAMYLCATSRDQGPQETQYFGPGTRLLVL.

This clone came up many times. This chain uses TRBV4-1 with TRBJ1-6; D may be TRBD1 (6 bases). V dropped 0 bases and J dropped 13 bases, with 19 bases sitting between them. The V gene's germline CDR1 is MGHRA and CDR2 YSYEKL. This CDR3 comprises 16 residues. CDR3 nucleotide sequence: TGCGCCAGCAGCCAAGATAGGGACAACCCAAGGGCGCCCCTCCACTTT. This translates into CASSQDRDNPRAPLHF.

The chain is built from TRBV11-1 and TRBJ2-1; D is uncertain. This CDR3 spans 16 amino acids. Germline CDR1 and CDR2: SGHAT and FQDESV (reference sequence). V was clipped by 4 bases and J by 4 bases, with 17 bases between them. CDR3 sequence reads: CASSSSGVGIYNEQFF. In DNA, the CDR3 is TGTGCCAGCAGCTCCAGTGGAGTCGGTATTTACAATGAGCAGTTCTTC.

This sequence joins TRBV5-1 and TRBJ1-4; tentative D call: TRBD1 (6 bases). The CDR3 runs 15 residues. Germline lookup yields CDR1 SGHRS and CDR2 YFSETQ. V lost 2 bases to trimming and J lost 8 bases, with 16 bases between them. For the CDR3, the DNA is TGCGCCAGCAGCTTCTTAGGGGGAAGTGGCGAAAAACTGTTTTTT. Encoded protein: CASSFLGGSGEKLFF.